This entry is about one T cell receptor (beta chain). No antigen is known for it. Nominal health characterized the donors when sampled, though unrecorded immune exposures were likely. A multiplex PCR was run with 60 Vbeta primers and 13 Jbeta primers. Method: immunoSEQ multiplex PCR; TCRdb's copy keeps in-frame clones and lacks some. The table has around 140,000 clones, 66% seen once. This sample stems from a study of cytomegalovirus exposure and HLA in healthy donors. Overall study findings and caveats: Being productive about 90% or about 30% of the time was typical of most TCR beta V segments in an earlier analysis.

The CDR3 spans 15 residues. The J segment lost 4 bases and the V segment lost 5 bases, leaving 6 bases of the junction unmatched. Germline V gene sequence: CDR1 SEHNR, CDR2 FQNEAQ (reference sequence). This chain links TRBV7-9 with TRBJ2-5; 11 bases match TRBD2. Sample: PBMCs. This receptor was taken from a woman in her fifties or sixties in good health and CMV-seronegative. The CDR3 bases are TGTGCCAGCAGCAATAGCGGGGGGGCCGGAGAGACCCAGTACTTC. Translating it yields CASSNSGGAGETQYF.